Below are 28 T cell receptor beta chains sequenced from a single sample in a study of OX40 agonist ivuxolimab in advanced cancers. Sequencing used immunoSEQ multiplex PCR; TCRdb keeps in-frame clones, though not all of them. This table holds over 55,000 clones, roughly nine tenths found once. Source: CD4+ or CD8+ T cells sorted from blood, taken in a trial of the OX40 agonist ivuxolimab. These receptors were collected from an adult with an advanced solid tumor such as melanoma, head and neck, liver or kidney cancer.

The chain joins TRBV5-1 to TRBJ2-7; 9 nucleotides align to TRBD2. V trimming: 0 bases; J trimming: 4 bases; junction bases outside the gene matches: 8. The CDR3 has 16 residues. In germline, CDR1 is SGHRS, CDR2 YFSETQ. The CDR3, as DNA: TGCGCCAGCAGCTTGGGTAGACTAGCGGCGAATTACGAGCAGTACTTC. It yields the protein CASSLGRLAANYEQYF.

In its sample, this clone was seen a few times. This rearrangement joins TRBV29-1 to TRBJ2-3, with no clear D. This CDR3 spans 12 amino acids. Per germline, CDR1 SQVTM and CDR2 ANQGSEA. The V and J ends lost 3 bases and 0 bases respectively, with 4 bases between them. The CDR3 here is CSVEGSTDTQYF. The CDR3 bases are TGCAGCGTTGAGGGCAGCACAGATACGCAGTATTTT.

As DNA, the CDR3 is TGTGCCAGCAGTTTACTAGACAACTCTGGAAACACCATATATTTT. Its translation: CASSLLDNSGNTIYF. The V call is TRBV28, the J call TRBJ1-3, with unresolved D. CDR3 length: 15 residues. V dropped 2 bases and J dropped 0 bases, with 8 bases sitting between them. The germline V gene encodes CDR1 MDHEN and CDR2 SYDVKM. Complete variable domain (other parts from reference TRBV28 and TRBJ1-3): DVKVTQSSRYLVKRTGEKVFLECVQDMDHENMFWYRQDPGLGLRLIYFSYDVKMKEKGDIPEGYSVSREKKERFSLILESASTNQTSMYLCASSLLDNSGNTIYFGEGSWLTVV.

This chain links TRBV5-1 with TRBJ2-1, with a tentative D call TRBD2 (6 bases). Trimming stripped 1 base from V and 8 bases from J, with 19 bases between. CDR3 size: 16 residues. CDR1 and CDR2 (germline): SGHRS, YFSETQ. The CDR3 DNA reads TGCGCCAGCAGCTTGCTTCGGGCGGGATCGGTGGATGAGCAGTTCTTC. Its protein product is CASSLLRAGSVDEQFF.

The CDR3 spells CASSLGRRYGYTF. The CDR3 bases are TGTGCCAGCAGCTTGGGCCGTCGATATGGCTACACCTTC. The chain is built from TRBV7-8 and TRBJ1-2, with D unclear. CDR3 length: 13 amino acids. V was shortened by 3 bases and J by 5 bases, with 10 bases between the two germline ends. The germline V gene has CDR1 SGHVS and CDR2 FQNEAQ.

The V call is TRBV18, the J call TRBJ1-1; D unclear. The CDR3 consists of 14 residues. Germline V gives CDR1 KGHSH, CDR2 LQKENI. Trimming cost V 2 bases and J 1 base, with 8 bases left between them. The CDR3 sequence: CASSPRQTNTEAFF. The CDR3 DNA sequence: TGTGCCAGCTCACCAAGACAAACGAACACTGAAGCTTTCTTT.

The rearrangement joins TRBV6-6 to TRBJ1-4; unclear D gene. Germline V CDR1 and CDR2: MNHNY, SVGAGI (reference sequence). V shed 6 bases and J shed 3 bases, with 14 bases lying between them. The CDR3 sequence is 15 residues long. CDR3 residues: CASSTQEGPNEKLFF. For the CDR3, the DNA is TGTGCCAGCAGCACGCAGGAGGGCCCTAATGAAAAACTGTTTTTT.

This rearrangement joins TRBV7-9 to TRBJ2-3; 10 positions agree with TRBD2. The CDR3 sequence is 15 residues long. The V segment lost 6 bases and the J segment 3 bases; nucleotides outside the gene matches: 6. Germline CDR1 reads SEHNR; CDR2 reads FQNEAQ (reference sequence). The chain's CDR3 is CASRTSGGATDTQYF. CDR3 DNA sequence: TGTGCCAGCAGGACCAGCGGGGGGGCGACAGATACGCAGTATTTT.

About this clone itself: The sample carries other DNA sequences with the same CDR3. The genes are TRBV9 and TRBJ2-7; 14 positions match TRBD2. Germline lookup yields CDR1 SGDLS and CDR2 YYNGEE. The CDR3 sequence is 19 residues long. The J segment lost 2 bases and the V segment lost 4 bases, leaving 14 bases of the junction unmatched. The DNA of the CDR3 is TGTGCCAGCAGCCCCTCTCGACTAGCGGGGGGGCCAAACCCCTACGAGCAGTACTTC. Amino acid sequence: CASSPSRLAGGPNPYEQYF.

This clone has just a few counts. The J gene is TRBJ2-3, the V gene TRBV28; possibly TRBD2 for D (5 bases). V gave up 6 bases and J gave up 2 bases, with 24 bases separating them. The CDR3 extends over 18 amino acids. Germline lookup yields CDR1 MDHEN and CDR2 SYDVKM. CDR3 in DNA: TGTGCCAGCAGCGGGAAGGGCTCACGAGCCACCTACACAGATACGCAGTATTTT. Amino acid sequence: CASSGKGSRATYTDTQYF.

The chain uses TRBV6-6 and TRBJ1-1, with a weak D call TRBD1 (6 bases). CDR3 size: 12 residues. V lost 8 bases to trimming and J lost 7 bases, with 14 bases between them. The V gene's germline CDR1 is MNHNY and CDR2 SVGAGI (reference sequence). CDR3 in DNA: TGTGCCAGCCAGGGGATCCAGAGTGAAGCTTTCTTT. Translating it yields CASQGIQSEAFF.

The chain couples TRBV6-1 to TRBJ1-2; weak D call: TRBD1 (6 bases). The CDR3 extends over 15 amino acids. In germline, CDR1 is MNHNS, CDR2 SASEGT. V dropped 6 bases and J dropped 3 bases, with 17 bases sitting between them. CDR3 sequence reads: CASRVLRQGYYGYTF. The DNA of the CDR3 is TGTGCCAGCAGGGTTCTCCGGCAGGGGTACTATGGCTACACCTTC.

This chain connects TRBV19 to TRBJ1-5; tentatively, D is TRBD1 (6 bases). Trimming left V 1 base short and J 7 bases short, with 17 bases between. CDR1 LNHDA and CDR2 SQIVND come from the germline V gene (reference sequence). The CDR3 covers 16 residues. The CDR3 sequence: CASSIGLDRIGQPQHF. The CDR3 DNA follows: TGTGCCAGTAGTATAGGACTCGACAGGATAGGACAGCCCCAGCATTTT. Looking up the rest from reference TRBV19 and TRBJ1-5 gives the full variable domain: DGGITQSPKYLFRKEGQNVTLSCEQNLNHDAMYWYRQDPGQGLRLIYYSQIVNDFQKGDIAEGYSVSREKKESFPLTVTSAQKNPTAFYLCASSIGLDRIGQPQHFGDGTRLSIL.

The chain has TRBV19 and TRBJ2-3; D may correspond to TRBD1 or TRBD2 (5 bases each). Trimming took off 3 bases at V and 2 bases at J, with 21 bases between the two ends. CDR1 and CDR2 (germline): LNHDA, SQIVND (reference sequence). CDR3 length: 18 residues. The CDR3 protein is CASSIRPAGAGSTDTQYF. The CDR3 coding sequence is TGTGCCAGTAGTATTCGCCCCGCCGGGGCGGGTTCCACAGATACGCAGTATTTT.

The chain is built from TRBV14 and TRBJ2-7; no clear D gene. Germline V gene sequence: CDR1 SGHDN, CDR2 FVKESK. V shed 1 base and J shed 4 bases, with 8 bases lying between them. This CDR3 has 13 amino acids. The CDR3 DNA sequence: TGTGCCAGCAGCCAAGCGGAAGGGTACGAGCAGTACTTC. This encodes CASSQAEGYEQYF.

This chain uses TRBV19 with TRBJ2-1; D uncertain. This CDR3 has 14 amino acids. Trimming pared 8 bases from V and 7 bases from J, leaving 18 bases between. From germline, CDR1 is LNHDA and CDR2 SQIVND (reference sequence). The CDR3 spells CASSLYGVWNEQFF. The CDR3 nucleotides are TGTGCCAGTTCCCTATATGGAGTCTGGAATGAGCAGTTCTTC.

This clone was recorded a few times. This chain connects TRBV7-9 to TRBJ1-2, with a weak D call TRBD1 (5 bases). Germline CDR1 SEHNR, CDR2 FQNEAQ (reference sequence). The CDR3 totals 13 residues. V shed 1 base and J shed 8 bases, with 11 bases lying between them. The CDR3 spells CASSLGGLTGYTF. The CDR3 DNA reads TGTGCCAGCAGCTTAGGGGGGTTGACCGGCTACACCTTC. Combining the CDR3 with reference TRBV7-9 and TRBJ1-2 gives the whole variable domain DTGVSQNPRHKITKRGQNVTFRCDPISEHNRLYWYRQTLGQGPEFLTYFQNEAQLEKSRLLSDRFSAERPKGSFSTLEIQRTEQGDSAMYLCASSLGGLTGYTFGSGTRLTVV.

CDR3 DNA sequence: TGCGCCAGCAGCCAAGGGTTGGGTAGTGGAAACACCATATATTTT. This gives the protein CASSQGLGSGNTIYF. The rearrangement links TRBV4-1 to TRBJ1-3, with D hard to call. The CDR3 spans 15 residues. Germline-derived CDR1 and CDR2 are MGHRA and YSYEKL. Trimming removed 1 base at V and 3 bases at J, with 10 bases between.

V and J are TRBV5-6 and TRBJ2-7; D is unresolved. In germline, CDR1 is SGHDT, CDR2 YYEEEE. CDR3 length equals 13 residues. The ends were cut back, 4 bases at V and 1 base at J, with 9 bases in the middle. Written as DNA, the CDR3 is TGTGCCAGCAGCCCCTCCTTTTCCTACGAGCAGTACTTC. It encodes CASSPSFSYEQYF.

V gene TRBV6-6 combines with J gene TRBJ2-7; TRBD2 might be the D (7 bases). Germline CDR1 and CDR2: MNHNY and SVGAGI (reference sequence). This CDR3 has 14 amino acids. Trimming pared 2 bases from V and 2 bases from J, leaving 10 bases between. The CDR3 nucleotides are TGTGCCAGCAGTTACCGGGGGGCGACCTACGAGCAGTACTTC. Its translation is CASSYRGATYEQYF.

This clone has only a few counts. The V gene is TRBV28, the J gene TRBJ1-2; D is uncertain. Germline CDR1 is MDHEN and CDR2 is SYDVKM. The CDR3 runs to 15 residues. V gave up 5 bases and J gave up 7 bases, with 20 bases separating them. The CDR3 region has the DNA TGTGCCAGCAGTATAACGGACCGTCCTAAGTCTGGCTACACCTTC. It codes for CASSITDRPKSGYTF.

The V call is TRBV7-3, the J call TRBJ2-3; D is ambiguous. CDR1 and CDR2 from the germline V gene are SGHTA and FQGTGA. The CDR3 covers 16 residues. Trimming removed 6 bases at V and 4 bases at J, with 20 bases between. CDR3 residues: CASSLTGGGLADTQYF. The CDR3 DNA reads TGTGCCAGCAGTCTCACGGGCGGTGGGTTGGCAGATACGCAGTATTTT.

This chain uses TRBV2 with TRBJ2-1; 7 bases align to TRBD2. CDR1 is SNHLY, CDR2 FYNNEI, per germline. The CDR3 covers 15 residues. V lost 4 bases to trimming and J lost 0 bases; unmatched junction nucleotides: 3. The CDR3 here is CASSVLAGSYNEQFF. CDR3 nucleotides: TGTGCCAGCAGTGTTTTAGCGGGCTCCTACAATGAGCAGTTCTTC.

This chain joins TRBV19 and TRBJ2-1; 7 bases fit TRBD2. The V segment lost 5 bases and the J segment 0 bases; nucleotides outside the gene matches: 10. The CDR3 runs 17 residues. Looked up from germline, CDR1 is LNHDA and CDR2 is SQIVND (reference sequence). CDR3 coding DNA: TGTGCCAGTAGTTCCTATAGCGGGTCTAGCTCCTACAATGAGCAGTTCTTC. Protein sequence: CASSSYSGSSSYNEQFF.

The V call is TRBV29-1, the J call TRBJ1-4, with a possible D match to TRBD1 (6 bases). The CDR3 covers 12 residues. CDR1 and CDR2 from the germline V gene are SQVTM and ANQGSEA. V shed 4 bases and J shed 4 bases, with 7 bases lying between them. Here the CDR3 DNA reads TGCAGCGTTGCGGACAGTAATGAAAAACTGTTTTTT. The encoded protein is CSVADSNEKLFF. Full variable domain (outside the CDR3, taken from reference TRBV29-1 and TRBJ1-4): SAVISQKPSRDICQRGTSLTIQCQVDSQVTMMFWYRQQPGQSLTLIATANQGSEATYESGFVIDKFPISRPNLTFSTLTVSNMSPEDSSIYLCSVADSNEKLFFGSGTQLSVL.

The V call is TRBV5-8, the J call TRBJ2-7; the match to TRBD1 covers 7 bases. With 4 bases clipped from V and 2 bases from J, the junction kept 6 bases outside the gene matches. The CDR3 is 14 residues long. Germline values: CDR1 SGHTS, CDR2 YDEGEE. Here the CDR3 DNA reads TGTGCCAGCAGCCCTAGGGGGCGCACCTACGAGCAGTACTTC. It is translated as CASSPRGRTYEQYF.

The count of this clone is one. The chain combines TRBV2 with TRBJ1-2; D is undetermined. This CDR3 has 12 residues. Looked up from germline, CDR1 is SNHLY and CDR2 is FYNNEI. V lost 3 bases to trimming and J lost 4 bases, with 6 bases between them. This chain's CDR3 is CASSEGFYGYTF. The CDR3 nucleotides read TGTGCCAGCAGTGAGGGGTTCTATGGCTACACCTTC.

DNA of the CDR3: TGCGCCAGCAGCCAAGGGGAAGACGATCAGCCCCAGCATTTT. Its translation is CASSQGEDDQPQHF. J is TRBJ1-5 and V is TRBV4-1; no reliable D call. CDR1 and CDR2 from the germline V gene are MGHRA and YSYEKL. Trimming pared 1 base from V and 5 bases from J, leaving 9 bases between. The CDR3 is 14 residues long.